The present T cell receptor (beta chain) was sequenced within a study of CD8 T cells in Susac syndrome. Study observations and caveats: Individuals included in the TCR sequencing and HLA analysis were acknowledged by the study to be relatively few in number.

RNA, at about 0.45 to 1 ug, was reverse transcribed with random hexamers. TCR beta CDR3 was amplified by immunoSEQ multiplex PCR. This amplification extended across 54 Vbeta and 13 Jbeta segments. Each CDR3 protein gets one entry after TCRdb re-called the immunoSEQ multiplex PCR reads with MiXCR. The profile shows 250,000 to 350,000 distinct CDR3 sequences, around 84% of them singletons. J was trimmed by 5 bases and V by 2 bases; bases with no gene match: 8. Germline V CDR1 and CDR2: SGDLS, YYNGEE. This CDR3 is 15 amino acids long. In the multiple sclerosis control group, patients were treatment-naive and had stable or active relapsing-remitting disease. In the case of this clonotype: What it recognizes is unknown.

The chain recombines TRBV9 with TRBJ2-3, with 7 nucleotides matching TRBD2. The sequenced sample consisted of CD8+ T cells from PBMCs. The clonotype was recovered from a human donor with multiple sclerosis. The CDR3 bases are TGTGCCAGCAGCGTGGGCGGGAGTGGCCAAGATACGCAGTATTTT. This codes for CASSVGGSGQDTQYF.